The 11 T cell receptor beta chains below come from one sample, sequenced in a study of cytomegalovirus exposure and HLA in healthy donors. Profiling relied on immunoSEQ multiplex PCR, and the TCRdb table lists in-frame clones only, not all of them. This sample has fewer than 200,000 clones, with about 96% found just once. Sequenced input: PBMCs. All receptors derive from a woman aged 18-30 years in good health and CMV-seronegative.

The chain is built from TRBV6-5 and TRBJ1-2; 8 nucleotides match TRBD1. CDR3 length: 16 amino acids. Looked up from germline, CDR1 is MNHEY and CDR2 is SVGAGI. Trimming removed 0 bases from V and 4 bases from J; junction bases left unmatched: 7. CDR3 region: CASSYSRTGPFYGYTF. CDR3 DNA: TGTGCCAGCAGTTACTCAAGGACAGGGCCTTTCTATGGCTACACCTTC.

The chain combines TRBV6-1 with TRBJ1-2; 7 bases align to TRBD1. V shed 6 bases, J shed 3 bases, and the junction held 7 bases outside the gene matches. Germline CDR1 MNHNS, CDR2 SASEGT. This CDR3 region has 14 residues. The CDR3 nucleotides are TGTGCCAGCAGAAGCAGGGGGATCGACTATGGCTACACCTTC. This gives the protein CASRSRGIDYGYTF.

The chain combines TRBV4-2 with TRBJ2-3; the match to TRBD2 covers 9 bases. Unmatched junction bases numbered 5, after V lost 2 bases and J lost 5 bases. Germline V lookup: CDR1 LGHNA, CDR2 YNFKEQ. The CDR3 is 15 residues long. The chain's CDR3 is CASSQRGGAGDTQYF. For the CDR3, the DNA is TGTGCCAGCAGCCAACGCGGGGGGGCAGGAGATACGCAGTATTTT.

The gene calls are TRBV7-2 and TRBJ2-7; possible D gene TRBD1, 5 bases. This CDR3 is built from 14 residues. Trimming removed 2 bases from V and 0 bases from J, with 8 bases in between. In germline, CDR1 is SGHTA, CDR2 FQGNSA. The CDR3: CASSLLTDSYEQYF. The CDR3 DNA reads as TGTGCCAGCAGCTTATTGACAGACTCCTACGAGCAGTACTTC.

This chain links TRBV5-8 with TRBJ1-2; D perhaps matches TRBD1 (5 bases). Trimming took 4 bases from V and 8 from J, leaving 18 bases between them. Germline loops: CDR1 SGHTS, CDR2 YDEGEE. The CDR3 totals 14 residues. Here the CDR3 DNA reads TGTGCCAGCAGCCCTGGACATGGGCCTGAAGGCTACACCTTC. As protein: CASSPGHGPEGYTF.

The rearrangement links TRBV6-1 to TRBJ2-1; 10 bases line up with TRBD2. CDR3 length equals 15 residues. Germline V gene sequence: CDR1 MNHNS, CDR2 SASEGT. V lost 5 bases, J lost 6 bases, and 7 bases stayed unmatched. CDR3: CASSSGGAEINEQFF. The CDR3 bases are TGTGCCAGCAGTAGCGGGGGGGCCGAGATCAATGAGCAGTTCTTC.

This chain uses TRBV14 with TRBJ2-5, with D hard to call. Germline V lookup: CDR1 SGHDN, CDR2 FVKESK. V lost 3 bases to trimming and J lost 5 bases, with 10 bases between them. The CDR3 extends over 13 amino acids. The CDR3 here is CASSQRSWETQYF. The CDR3 DNA reads TGTGCCAGCAGCCAGCGGTCTTGGGAGACCCAGTACTTC.

The chain combines TRBV5-1 with TRBJ2-3; 13 nucleotides line up with TRBD2. The V segment lost 0 bases and the J segment 4 bases; nucleotides outside the gene matches: 11. Germline V gives CDR1 SGHRS, CDR2 YFSETQ. CDR3 length equals 19 residues. The DNA for the CDR3 is TGCGCCAGCAGCTTGGTGGGAACTAGCGGGGGGGCCAGGGCAGATACGCAGTATTTT. This codes for CASSLVGTSGGARADTQYF.

The CDR3 DNA follows: TGCGCCAGCAGCCCCCCCACTAGCGGGGGGGCGGATACGCAGTATTTT. Protein sequence: CASSPPTSGGADTQYF. V and J are TRBV5-1 and TRBJ2-3; 13 positions match TRBD2. CDR1 SGHRS and CDR2 YFSETQ come from the germline V gene. Losses at the gene ends were 4 bases for V and 6 bases for J; bases not matched to a gene: 8. The CDR3 covers 16 residues. The full variable domain, with the rest looked up from reference TRBV5-1 and TRBJ2-3, is KAGVTQTPRYLIKTRGQQVTLSCSPISGHRSVSWYQQTPGQGLQFLFEYFSETQRNKGNFPGRFSGRQFSNSRSEMNVSTLELGDSALYLCASSPPTSGGADTQYFGPGTRLTVL.

This clone was recorded only once. The chain has TRBV9 and TRBJ2-7, with 10 bases matching TRBD1. Germline trimming cut 3 bases from V and 1 base from J; bases unmatched to any gene: 4. This CDR3 spans 15 amino acids. The germline V gene encodes CDR1 SGDLS and CDR2 YYNGEE. The DNA of the CDR3 is TGTGCCAGCAGCGCCGGACAGGGGGGTTCCTACGAGCAGTACTTC. Amino acid sequence: CASSAGQGGSYEQYF.

The J gene is TRBJ2-3, the V gene TRBV9; D might be TRBD2 (6 bases). With 1 base removed from V and 0 bases from J, the gap between germline ends came to 9 bases. This CDR3 is built from 15 residues. The germline gives CDR1 SGDLS, CDR2 YYNGEE. Written as DNA, the CDR3 is TGTGCCAGCAGCGTAAACCGGGAGAGCACAGATACGCAGTATTTT. This sequence encodes CASSVNRESTDTQYF.